The 22 T cell receptor beta chains below all came from one sample that was sequenced in a study of blood T cell repertoires in COVID-19. The assay was immunoSEQ multiplex PCR, and TCRdb's table has in-frame clones only and misses some. The sample includes hundreds of thousands of clones, over 75% of them seen just once. The specimen sequenced was peripheral blood. The receptors here all came from a man between 50 and 59 years old with active or convalescent COVID-19.

The chain links TRBV20-1 to TRBJ1-2; TRBD1 matches 8 bases. The V segment lost 4 bases and the J segment 6 bases; nucleotides outside the gene matches: 1. This CDR3 is built from 11 residues. Per the germline V gene, CDR1 is DFQATT and CDR2 is SNEGSKA (reference sequence). The CDR3 reads CSANRGDGYTF. CDR3 nucleotide sequence: TGCAGTGCTAACAGGGGGGATGGCTACACCTTC.

This chain connects TRBV7-9 to TRBJ2-1, with TRBD1 matching over 11 bases. The CDR3 loop spans 17 amino acids. The V segment lost 4 bases and the J segment 1 base; nucleotides outside the gene matches: 6. Looked up from germline, CDR1 is SEHNR and CDR2 is FQNEAQ (reference sequence). CDR3 region: CASSSPGTGGSYNEQFF. Here the CDR3 DNA reads TGTGCCAGCAGCTCCCCAGGGACAGGGGGTTCCTACAATGAGCAGTTCTTC.

This chain links TRBV14 with TRBJ2-1; weak D call: TRBD1 (5 bases). Germline CDR1 is SGHDN and CDR2 is FVKESK. The CDR3 has 14 amino acids. V was clipped by 4 bases and J by 6 bases, with 13 bases between them. CDR3 nucleotide sequence: TGTGCCAGCAGCCCGACCATTGGGGCCAATGAGCAGTTCTTC. Amino acid sequence: CASSPTIGANEQFF.

DNA of the CDR3: TGTGCCAGCAGACTAACCAGGGGGGAATACTATGGCTACACCTTC. It encodes CASRLTRGEYYGYTF. The gene calls are TRBV5-5 and TRBJ1-2; 7 nucleotides align to TRBD1. The CDR3 is made up of 15 amino acids. After removal of 5 bases from V and 3 bases from J, the junction contained 10 bases not matched to a gene. CDR1 and CDR2 from the germline V gene are SGHKS and YYEKEE (reference sequence).

The chain couples TRBV5-1 to TRBJ2-3; TRBD2 aligns across 7 bases. V lost 3 bases to trimming and J lost 3 bases; unmatched junction nucleotides: 7. This CDR3 has 15 amino acids. Looked up from germline, CDR1 is SGHRS and CDR2 is YFSETQ. The DNA for the CDR3 is TGCGCCAGCAGCTCTACAGCGGGACCTACAGATACGCAGTATTTT. This codes for CASSSTAGPTDTQYF.

The chain recombines TRBV12-5 with TRBJ2-5; D is undetermined. Germline V CDR1 and CDR2: LGHNT, FRNRAP. Trimming took off 1 base at V and 0 bases at J, with 3 bases between the two ends. The CDR3 is 13 amino acids. This chain's CDR3 is CASGLDYQETQYF. For the CDR3, the DNA is TGTGCTAGTGGTTTGGACTACCAAGAGACCCAGTACTTC. The whole variable domain, filled in from reference TRBV12-5 and TRBJ2-5, reads DARVTQTPRHKVTEMGQEVTMRCQPILGHNTVFWYRQTMMQGLELLAYFRNRAPLDDSGMPKDRFSAEMPDATLATLKIQPSEPRDSAVYFCASGLDYQETQYFGPGTRLLVL.

The V call is TRBV7-9, the J call TRBJ1-6; TRBD1 matches 10 bases. Losses at the gene ends were 4 bases for V and 6 bases for J; bases not matched to a gene: 12. Germline loops: CDR1 SEHNR, CDR2 FQNEAQ (reference sequence). This CDR3 is 18 amino acids long. The CDR3 DNA follows: TGTGCCAGCAGCTACCGGGACAGGGGAGGCAGTGGTAATTCACCCCTCCACTTT. Translation: CASSYRDRGGSGNSPLHF.

The chain has TRBV11-3 and TRBJ2-5; D may be TRBD2 (6 bases). The CDR3 runs to 12 residues. Germline CDR1 SGHNT, CDR2 YENEEA. V shed 4 bases and J shed 3 bases, with 6 bases lying between them. The CDR3: CASSSGEETQYF. Here the CDR3 DNA reads TGTGCCAGCAGCTCGGGGGAAGAGACCCAGTACTTC.

This chain connects TRBV11-2 to TRBJ2-7, with D unresolved. Trimming stripped 3 bases from V and 7 bases from J, with 16 bases between. This CDR3 is 14 amino acids long. CDR1 is SGHAT and CDR2 is FQNNGV in the germline V gene. The CDR3, as DNA: TGTGCCAGCAGCTTTCCTAGGTTTGGTTTGGAGCAGTACTTC. Protein product: CASSFPRFGLEQYF.

The chain is built from TRBV5-1 and TRBJ2-3; D is perhaps TRBD2 (6 bases). V lost 3 bases to trimming and J lost 6 bases, with 17 bases between them. In germline, CDR1 is SGHRS, CDR2 YFSETQ. The CDR3 spans 15 residues. The CDR3 DNA follows: TGCGCCAGCAGCTCGGAGGGTGGCGCGGCGGATACGCAGTATTTT. Translated: CASSSEGGAADTQYF.

The chain recombines TRBV3-1 (or the pseudogene TRBV3-2) with TRBJ1-6; unclear D gene. Looked up from germline, CDR1 is LGHDT and CDR2 is YNNKEL (reference sequence). This CDR3 contains 15 residues. The germline V and J ends were trimmed by 3 bases and 0 bases, with 6 bases remaining between them. CDR3 protein: CASSHGSSYNSPLHF. The CDR3 DNA follows: TGTGCCAGCAGCCATGGGAGCTCCTATAATTCACCCCTCCACTTT.

The chain has TRBV6-2 or TRBV6-3 and TRBJ1-5; D perhaps matches TRBD1 (5 bases). The CDR3 length is 17 residues. Germline V gene data show CDR1 as MNHEY and CDR2 as SVGEGT. V was trimmed by 0 bases and J by 4 bases, leaving 16 bases between them. The CDR3, as DNA: TGTGCCAGCAGTTACTCGGGGCAGTCCAAGAGGAATCAGCCCCAGCATTTT. It encodes CASSYSGQSKRNQPQHF.

V usage is TRBV7-9 and J usage is TRBJ2-4; D is ambiguous. Looked up from germline, CDR1 is SEHNR and CDR2 is FQNEAQ (reference sequence). This CDR3 comprises 17 residues. Trimming removed 3 bases from V and 9 bases from J, with 24 bases in between. The DNA for the CDR3 is TGTGCCAGCAGCTTCACTGGTAATCGACTGGCCCTAAGCATTCAGTACTTC. Translation gives CASSFTGNRLALSIQYF.

The chain combines TRBV19 with TRBJ2-7; 7 bases map to TRBD1. With V trimmed by 5 bases and J by 2 bases, 6 bases remained unmatched. In germline, CDR1 is LNHDA, CDR2 SQIVND (reference sequence). The length of the CDR3 is 14 residues. The CDR3 is CASSPWTGPYEQYF. The CDR3 DNA is TGTGCCAGTAGTCCATGGACAGGCCCCTACGAGCAGTACTTC. The full variable domain, completed using reference TRBV19 and TRBJ2-7, is DGGITQSPKYLFRKEGQNVTLSCEQNLNHDAMYWYRQDPGQGLRLIYYSQIVNDFQKGDIAEGYSVSREKKESFPLTVTSAQKNPTAFYLCASSPWTGPYEQYFGPGTRLTVT.

V usage is TRBV7-8 and J usage is TRBJ2-2; TRBD1 aligns across 7 bases. The CDR3 totals 17 residues. The V segment lost 5 bases and the J segment 6 bases; nucleotides outside the gene matches: 15. The germline V gene encodes CDR1 SGHVS and CDR2 FQNEAQ. Written as DNA, the CDR3 is TGTGCCAGCAGCAGAAGATCGGGACAGATCTACCCCGGGGAGCTGTTTTTT. Protein product: CASSRRSGQIYPGELFF. Full variable domain (missing parts from reference TRBV7-8 and TRBJ2-2): GAGVSQSPRYKVAKRGQDVALRCDPISGHVSLFWYQQALGQGPEFLTYFQNEAQLDKSGLPSDRFFAERPEGSVSTLKIQRTQQEDSAVYLCASSRRSGQIYPGELFFGEGSRLTVL.

The chain uses TRBV19 and TRBJ1-2; tentatively, D is TRBD1 (5 bases). CDR1 is LNHDA and CDR2 is SQIVND in the germline V gene (reference sequence). V gave up 2 bases and J gave up 0 bases, with 13 bases separating them. The CDR3 runs 16 residues. CDR3 in amino acids: CASSIQPRAPNYGYTF. CDR3 coding DNA: TGTGCCAGTAGTATACAGCCCAGGGCCCCTAACTATGGCTACACCTTC.

The chain links TRBV19 to TRBJ1-2; 7 bases fit TRBD1. Germline trimming cut 6 bases from V and 5 bases from J; bases unmatched to any gene: 9. This CDR3 spans 14 amino acids. Germline V lookup: CDR1 LNHDA, CDR2 SQIVND (reference sequence). The CDR3 loop is CASSRDRARYGYTF. The CDR3 DNA follows: TGTGCCAGTAGCCGCGACAGGGCCCGGTATGGCTACACCTTC.

The chain couples TRBV6-1 to TRBJ2-3; a possible D gene is TRBD1 (7 bases). CDR1 is MNHNS and CDR2 is SASEGT in the germline V gene. The CDR3 loop spans 17 amino acids. Trimming left V 2 bases short and J 5 bases short, with 20 bases between. CDR3 in amino acids: CASSESGGPGGLDTQYF. As DNA, the CDR3 is TGTGCCAGCAGTGAATCTGGCGGCCCAGGGGGGTTAGATACGCAGTATTTT.

This clone was seen only once. The chain links TRBV30 to TRBJ1-4, with D hard to call. In germline, CDR1 is GTSNPN, CDR2 SVGIG (reference sequence). The CDR3 contains 12 residues. Trimming took off 2 bases at V and 7 bases at J, with 8 bases between the two ends. This CDR3 reads CAWSNGGEKLFF. The DNA of the CDR3 is TGTGCCTGGAGTAATGGCGGTGAAAAACTGTTTTTT.

This chain connects TRBV6-5 to TRBJ1-2, with a tentative D call TRBD1 (5 bases). Germline lookup yields CDR1 MNHEY and CDR2 SVGAGI. Between the trimmed V and J ends, which lost 4 bases and 2 bases, there was a span of 14 bases. This CDR3 spans 15 amino acids. CDR3 in amino acids: CASSLTGGGNYGYTF. For the CDR3, the DNA is TGTGCCAGCAGTTTGACCGGGGGGGGAAACTATGGCTACACCTTC.

This chain connects TRBV30 to TRBJ2-1; D not resolved. V was cut by 2 bases and J by 12 bases, with 20 bases left in between. The V gene's germline CDR1 is GTSNPN and CDR2 SVGIG (reference sequence). The CDR3 spans 14 residues. Written as DNA, the CDR3 is TGTGCCTGGAGTCGTACCGGTGTGCCCAACGGGCAGTTCTTC. Translating it yields CAWSRTGVPNGQFF. Together with reference TRBV30 and TRBJ2-1, the CDR3 gives the full variable domain: SQTIHQWPATLVQPVGSPLSLECTVEGTSNPNLYWYRQAAGRGLQLLFYSVGIGQISSEVPQNLSASRPQDRQFILSSKKLLLSDSGFYLCAWSRTGVPNGQFFGPGTRLTVL.

This chain joins TRBV18 and TRBJ2-1; TRBD1 might be the D (7 bases). This CDR3 spans 14 amino acids. The germline V and J ends were trimmed by 0 bases and 7 bases, with 10 bases remaining between them. Germline V gene data show CDR1 as KGHSH and CDR2 as LQKENI. The CDR3 loop reads CASSPPSGGNEQFF. CDR3 nucleotide sequence: TGTGCCAGCTCACCACCGTCAGGGGGGAATGAGCAGTTCTTC. Based on the CDR3 plus reference TRBV18 and TRBJ2-1, the full variable domain is NAGVMQNPRHLVRRRGQEARLRCSPMKGHSHVYWYRQLPEEGLKFMVYLQKENIIDESGMPKERFSAEFPKEGPSILRIQQVVRGDSAAYFCASSPPSGGNEQFFGPGTRLTVL.